Following are 5 T cell receptor beta chains from one sample sequenced in a study of CD8+CD57+ T cells in acquired aplastic anemia. Researchers used genomic DNA as the template to profile TCR beta VDJ and CDR3. Each CDR3 protein gets one entry after TCRdb re-called the reads with MiXCR. Here the sample spans about 200,000 distinct CDR3 sequences, 60% to 80% being singletons. Patients included in sequencing had previously demonstrated CD8+CD57+ cell expansion by flow cytometry. Sequenced sample: sorted CD4+, CD8+, or CD8+CD57+ T cells (not recorded which) from PBMCs. These receptors all stem from a human donor with aplastic anemia.

The CDR3 DNA follows: TGCAGTGCTAGACATGGGACAGGGAGGGCTTTCTTT. Protein product: CSARHGTGRAFF. This chain uses TRBV20-1 with TRBJ1-1; 9 bases match TRBD1. Germline assignment: CDR1 DFQATT and CDR2 SNEGSKA (reference sequence). The CDR3 is made up of 12 amino acids. Unmatched junction bases numbered 6, after V lost 2 bases and J lost 11 bases.

The CDR3 is CAISSSWGSSYEQYF. In DNA form, the CDR3 reads TGTGCCATCAGCTCCTCCTGGGGGAGCTCCTACGAGCAGTACTTC. The rearrangement links TRBV10-3 to TRBJ2-7; possibly TRBD1 or TRBD2 for D (5 bases each). The CDR3 sequence is 15 residues long. The germline gives CDR1 ENHRY, CDR2 SYGVKD. V lost 6 bases and J lost 0, with 15 bases in between.

The chain has TRBV7-2 and TRBJ1-1, with D possibly being TRBD1 (5 bases). This CDR3 is 15 amino acids long. Trimming removed 4 bases at V and 4 bases at J, with 16 bases between. Per germline, CDR1 SGHTA and CDR2 FQGNSA. This CDR3 is CASSSLGLPGTEAFF. The DNA for the CDR3 is TGTGCCAGCAGCTCCTTGGGGCTGCCGGGCACTGAAGCTTTCTTT. The entire variable domain, with the rest obtained from reference TRBV7-2 and TRBJ1-1, is as follows: GAGVSQSPSNKVTEKGKDVELRCDPISGHTALYWYRQSLGQGLEFLIYFQGNSAPDKSGLPSDRFSAERTGGSVSTLTIQRTQQEDSAVYLCASSSLGLPGTEAFFGQGTRLTVV.

The chain recombines TRBV19 with TRBJ2-2; D unresolved. The CDR3 is made up of 14 amino acids. V lost 1 base to trimming and J lost 3 bases, with 6 bases between them. The germline V gene encodes CDR1 LNHDA and CDR2 SQIVND (reference sequence). The CDR3 sequence: CASSIGAHTGELFF. The CDR3 region has the DNA TGTGCCAGTAGTATAGGAGCCCACACCGGGGAGCTGTTTTTT.

This clonotype was recorded at least ten times. This chain joins TRBV7-9 and TRBJ2-7, with D hard to call. The ends were cut back, 5 bases at V and 0 bases at J, with 14 bases in the middle. This CDR3 comprises 15 residues. Germline CDR1 is SEHNR and CDR2 is FQNEAQ (reference sequence). CDR3 DNA sequence: TGTGCCAGCAGCCTCTCGACGGATAGCTCCTACGAGCAGTACTTC. Translation: CASSLSTDSSYEQYF.